The present T cell receptor beta chain was sequenced within a study of cytotoxic CD8 clonotypes in ibrutinib-treated CLL. Overall study: Researchers reported about 10 relapsed/refractory and 15 treatment-naive patients, 17 of them IGHV unmutated.

Of note for this clone: Its specificity is not known.

Study-level results: Clonality was elevated at ibrutinib response and had returned toward baseline at progression. Relative to age-matched healthy donors, clonality at baseline was higher, and it tracked circulating CD8+ T-cell counts.

The CDR3 has 12 residues. The ends were cut back, 7 bases at V and 5 bases at J, with 11 bases in the middle. In germline, CDR1 is MGHDK, CDR2 SYGVNS. The sequencing depth, 1 in 200,000 to 1 in 1 million T cells, was the target. Only in-frame clones appear in the TCRdb table, and some are missing; sequencing was by immunoSEQ multiplex PCR. The sample shows fewer than 400,000 clones, 67% of them seen only once. Sequencing was performed on PBMCs, taken after 36 months of ibrutinib treatment. The sequence derives from a human donor with chronic lymphocytic leukemia. The chain is built from TRBV25-1 and TRBJ2-5; D is unresolved. Written as DNA, the CDR3 is TGTGCCAGCACCAGAACGACGGAGACCCAGTACTTC. Encoded protein: CASTRTTETQYF.